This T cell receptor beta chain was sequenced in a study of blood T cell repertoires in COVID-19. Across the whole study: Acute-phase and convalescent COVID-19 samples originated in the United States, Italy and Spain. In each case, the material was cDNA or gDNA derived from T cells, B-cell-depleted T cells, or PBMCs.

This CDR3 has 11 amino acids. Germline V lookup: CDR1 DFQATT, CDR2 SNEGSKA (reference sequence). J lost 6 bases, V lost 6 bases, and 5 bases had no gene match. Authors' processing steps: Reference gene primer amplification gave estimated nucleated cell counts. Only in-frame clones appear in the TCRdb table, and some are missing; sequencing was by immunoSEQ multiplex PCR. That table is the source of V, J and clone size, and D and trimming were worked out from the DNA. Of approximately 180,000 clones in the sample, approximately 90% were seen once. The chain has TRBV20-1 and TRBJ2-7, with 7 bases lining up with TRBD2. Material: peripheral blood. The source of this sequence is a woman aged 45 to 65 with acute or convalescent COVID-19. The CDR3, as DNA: TGCAGTGCCCGGGGAGGGGTCGAGCAGTACTTC. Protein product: CSARGGVEQYF.